This paragraph reports one T cell receptor (beta chain). Cells defined as naive were viable CD3+CD4+ or CD3+CD8+ and CCR7+CD45RA+CD45RO-CD95-CD27+CD28+. These data are taken from a study of T cells after posttransplantation cyclophosphamide. Germline V gene data show CDR1 as MDHEN and CDR2 as SYDVKM. The CDR3 has 15 amino acids. J lost 6 bases, V lost 3 bases, and 8 bases had no gene match. Only in-frame clones appear in the TCRdb table, and some are missing; sequencing was by immunoSEQ multiplex PCR. This sample carries 25,000 to 40,000 clones, about 91% of them seen once, and the ten largest clones take approximately 0.1%.

The chain couples TRBV28 to TRBJ2-1, with TRBD1 matching 7 bases. The sequencing sample was made of naive CD4+ T cells sorted from blood. The sequence was obtained from a man aged 25 to 40 in good health and a related stem cell transplant donor. Here the CDR3 reads CASSFRQGELNEQFF. The CDR3 DNA follows: TGTGCCAGCAGTTTTAGGCAGGGGGAACTCAATGAGCAGTTCTTC.